The clone carrying this TCR beta chain was recorded at least ten times. CDR1 is MNHNY, CDR2 SVGAGI, per germline (reference sequence). Trimming pared 7 bases from V and 0 bases from J, leaving 16 bases between. The CDR3 sequence is 16 residues long. The data originate from a study of early T cells in non-severe SARS-CoV-2 infection. TCRdb redid the calling of the 5' RACE reads with MiXCR, one entry per CDR3 protein. The sample contains roughly 20,000 distinct CDR3 sequences, roughly 3.6% of which appear only once. The chain carries TRBV6-6 and TRBJ2-4, with D perhaps matching TRBD2 (5 bases). The sequenced sample was whole blood. The clonotype comes from an adult who was a healthcare worker with PCR-confirmed SARS-CoV-2 infection or an uninfected control (not recorded which). The CDR3 loop is CASTPRDLLAKNIQYF. For the CDR3, the DNA is TGTGCCAGCACTCCGAGGGATTTACTAGCCAAAAACATTCAGTACTTC.